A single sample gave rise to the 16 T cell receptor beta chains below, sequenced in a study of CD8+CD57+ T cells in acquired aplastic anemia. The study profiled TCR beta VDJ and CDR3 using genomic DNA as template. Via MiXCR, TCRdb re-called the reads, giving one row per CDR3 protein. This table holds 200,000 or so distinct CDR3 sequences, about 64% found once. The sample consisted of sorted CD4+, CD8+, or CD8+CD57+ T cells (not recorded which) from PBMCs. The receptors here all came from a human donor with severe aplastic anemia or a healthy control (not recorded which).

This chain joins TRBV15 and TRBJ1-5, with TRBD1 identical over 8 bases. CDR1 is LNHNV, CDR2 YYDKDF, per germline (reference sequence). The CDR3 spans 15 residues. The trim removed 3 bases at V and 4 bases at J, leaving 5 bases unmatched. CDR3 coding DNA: TGTGCCACCAGCAGTGGACAGGGCCCAAATCAGCCCCAGCATTTT. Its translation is CATSSGQGPNQPQHF.

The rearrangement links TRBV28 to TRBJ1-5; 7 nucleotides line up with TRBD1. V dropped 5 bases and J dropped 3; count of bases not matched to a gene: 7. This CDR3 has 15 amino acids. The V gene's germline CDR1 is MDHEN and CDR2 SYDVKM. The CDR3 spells CASSARGGNNQPQHF. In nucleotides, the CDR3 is TGTGCCAGCAGTGCCAGGGGGGGCAACAATCAGCCCCAGCATTTT.

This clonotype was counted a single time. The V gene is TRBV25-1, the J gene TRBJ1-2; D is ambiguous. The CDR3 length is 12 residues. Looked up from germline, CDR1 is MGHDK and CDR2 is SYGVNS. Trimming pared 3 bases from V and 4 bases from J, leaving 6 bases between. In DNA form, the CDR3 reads TGTGCCAGCAGTGAGGAGCTCTATGGCTACACCTTC. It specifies CASSEELYGYTF.

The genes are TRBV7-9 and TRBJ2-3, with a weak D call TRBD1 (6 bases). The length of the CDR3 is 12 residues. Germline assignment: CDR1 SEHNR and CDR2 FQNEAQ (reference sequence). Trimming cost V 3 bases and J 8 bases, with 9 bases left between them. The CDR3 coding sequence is TGTGCCAGCAGCTTGGGGGCAGGTACGCAGTATTTT. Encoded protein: CASSLGAGTQYF.

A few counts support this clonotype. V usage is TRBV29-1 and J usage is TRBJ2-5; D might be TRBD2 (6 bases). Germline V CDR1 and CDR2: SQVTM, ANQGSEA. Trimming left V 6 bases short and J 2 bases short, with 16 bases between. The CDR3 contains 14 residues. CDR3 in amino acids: CSVKASVYQETQYF. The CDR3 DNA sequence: TGCAGCGTCAAGGCTAGCGTGTATCAAGAGACCCAGTACTTC.

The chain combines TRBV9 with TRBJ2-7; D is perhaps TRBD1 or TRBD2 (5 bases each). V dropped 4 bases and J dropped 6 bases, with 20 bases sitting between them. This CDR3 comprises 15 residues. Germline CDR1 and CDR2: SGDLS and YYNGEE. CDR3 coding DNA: TGTGCCAGCAGCCCAAGAGAGGGCAGGGACGGCGAGCAGTACTTC. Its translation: CASSPREGRDGEQYF.

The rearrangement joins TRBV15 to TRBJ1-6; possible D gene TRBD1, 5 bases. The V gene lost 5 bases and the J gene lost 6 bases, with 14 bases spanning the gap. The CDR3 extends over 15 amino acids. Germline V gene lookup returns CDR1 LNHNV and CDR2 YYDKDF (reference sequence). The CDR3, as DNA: TGTGCCACCAGCGCAACCGGGACCATTAATTCACCCCTCCACTTT. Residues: CATSATGTINSPLHF.

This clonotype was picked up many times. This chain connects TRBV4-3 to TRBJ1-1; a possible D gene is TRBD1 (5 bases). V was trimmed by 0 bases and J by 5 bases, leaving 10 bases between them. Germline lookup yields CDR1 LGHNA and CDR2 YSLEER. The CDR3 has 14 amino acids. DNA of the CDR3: TGCGCCAGCAGCCAAGATCTGGGGGGAACTGAAGCTTTCTTT. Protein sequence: CASSQDLGGTEAFF.

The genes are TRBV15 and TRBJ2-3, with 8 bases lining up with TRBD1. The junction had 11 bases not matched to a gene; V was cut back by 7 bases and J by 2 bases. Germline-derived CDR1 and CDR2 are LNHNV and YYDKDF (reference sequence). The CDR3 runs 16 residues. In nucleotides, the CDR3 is TGTGCCACCACTTCCGGGACAGGATGGTCCACAGATACGCAGTATTTT. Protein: CATTSGTGWSTDTQYF. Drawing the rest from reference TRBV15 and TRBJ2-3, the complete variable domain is DAMVIQNPRYQVTQFGKPVTLSCSQTLNHNVMYWYQQKSSQAPKLLFHYYDKDFNNEADTPDNFQSRRPNTSFCFLDIRSPGLGDTAMYLCATTSGTGWSTDTQYFGPGTRLTVL.

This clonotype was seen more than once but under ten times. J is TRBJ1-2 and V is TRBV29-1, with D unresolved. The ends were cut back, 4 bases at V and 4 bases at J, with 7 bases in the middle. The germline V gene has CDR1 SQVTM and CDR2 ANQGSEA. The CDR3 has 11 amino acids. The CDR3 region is CSVAEGYGYTF. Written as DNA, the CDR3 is TGCAGCGTTGCGGAGGGCTATGGCTACACCTTC. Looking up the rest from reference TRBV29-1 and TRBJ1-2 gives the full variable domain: SAVISQKPSRDICQRGTSLTIQCQVDSQVTMMFWYRQQPGQSLTLIATANQGSEATYESGFVIDKFPISRPNLTFSTLTVSNMSPEDSSIYLCSVAEGYGYTFGSGTRLTVV.

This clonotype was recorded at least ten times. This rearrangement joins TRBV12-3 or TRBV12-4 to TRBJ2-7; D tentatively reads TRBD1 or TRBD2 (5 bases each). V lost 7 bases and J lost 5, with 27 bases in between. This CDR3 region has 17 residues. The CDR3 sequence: CASTTVPGRPEVHEQYF. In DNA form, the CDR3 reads TGTGCCAGCACAACTGTCCCGGGACGCCCGGAGGTCCACGAGCAGTACTTC.

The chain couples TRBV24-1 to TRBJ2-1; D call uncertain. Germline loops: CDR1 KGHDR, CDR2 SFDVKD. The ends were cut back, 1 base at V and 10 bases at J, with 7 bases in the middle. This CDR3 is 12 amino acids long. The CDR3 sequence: CATSDLAAEQFF. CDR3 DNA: TGTGCCACCAGTGATTTAGCTGCGGAGCAGTTCTTC.

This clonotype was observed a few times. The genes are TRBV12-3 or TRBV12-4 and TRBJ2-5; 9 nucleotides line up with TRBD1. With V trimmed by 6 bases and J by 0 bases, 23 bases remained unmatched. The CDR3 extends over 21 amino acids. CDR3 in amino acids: CASSFFRDRVPLCPDQETQYF. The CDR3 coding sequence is TGTGCCAGCAGCTTCTTTCGGGACAGGGTTCCCTTGTGTCCTGACCAAGAGACCCAGTACTTC.

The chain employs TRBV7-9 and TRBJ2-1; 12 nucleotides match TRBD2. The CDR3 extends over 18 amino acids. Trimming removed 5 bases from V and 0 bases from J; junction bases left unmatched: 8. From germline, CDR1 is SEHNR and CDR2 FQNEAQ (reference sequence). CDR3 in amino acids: CASSQTSGRTISYNEQFF. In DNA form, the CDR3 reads TGTGCCAGCAGCCAAACTAGCGGGAGGACCATCTCCTACAATGAGCAGTTCTTC.

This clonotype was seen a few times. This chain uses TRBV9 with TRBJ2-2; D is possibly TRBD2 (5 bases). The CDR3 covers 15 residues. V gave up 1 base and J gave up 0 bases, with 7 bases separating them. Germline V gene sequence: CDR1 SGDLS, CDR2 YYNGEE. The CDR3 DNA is TGTGCCAGCAGCGTAACCGGGGCGAACACCGGGGAGCTGTTTTTT. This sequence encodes CASSVTGANTGELFF.

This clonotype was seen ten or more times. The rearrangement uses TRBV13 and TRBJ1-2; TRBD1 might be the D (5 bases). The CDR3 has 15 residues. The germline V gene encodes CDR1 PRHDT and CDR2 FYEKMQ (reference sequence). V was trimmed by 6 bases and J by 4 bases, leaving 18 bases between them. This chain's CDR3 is CASRDSRWGIYGYTF. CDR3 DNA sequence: TGTGCCAGCAGGGACTCACGGTGGGGGATCTATGGCTACACCTTC. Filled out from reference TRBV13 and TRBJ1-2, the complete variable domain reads AAGVIQSPRHLIKEKRETATLKCYPIPRHDTVYWYQQGPGQDPQFLISFYEKMQSDKGSIPDRFSAQQFSDYHSELNMSSLELGDSALYFCASRDSRWGIYGYTFGSGTRLTVV.